What follows is one T cell receptor beta chain and its context. The data are from a study of blood T cell repertoires in COVID-19. Study in general: There were acute and convalescent COVID-19 samples, and they came from the United States, Italy and Spain. From T cells, B-cell-depleted T cells, or PBMCs came the material, which was cDNA or gDNA.

Repertoires were generated with immunoSEQ multiplex PCR, while TCRdb's copy carries only in-frame clones and drops some. The sample has around 200,000 clones; 89% are singletons. Sequencing used PBMCs or T cells enriched from blood (not recorded which). The origin of this receptor is a woman between 40 and 55 years old with acute COVID-19.

The CDR3 loop reads CASSPWGQGSNQPQHF. The CDR3 DNA sequence: TGTGCCAGCAGCCCATGGGGTCAGGGGAGCAATCAGCCCCAGCATTTT. The V and J genes are TRBV3-1 (or the pseudogene TRBV3-2) and TRBJ1-5; tentative D call: TRBD1 (6 bases). The CDR3 runs to 16 residues. Germline V gene sequence: CDR1 LGHDT, CDR2 YNNKEL (reference sequence). Trimming removed 4 bases from V and 1 base from J, with 14 bases in between.